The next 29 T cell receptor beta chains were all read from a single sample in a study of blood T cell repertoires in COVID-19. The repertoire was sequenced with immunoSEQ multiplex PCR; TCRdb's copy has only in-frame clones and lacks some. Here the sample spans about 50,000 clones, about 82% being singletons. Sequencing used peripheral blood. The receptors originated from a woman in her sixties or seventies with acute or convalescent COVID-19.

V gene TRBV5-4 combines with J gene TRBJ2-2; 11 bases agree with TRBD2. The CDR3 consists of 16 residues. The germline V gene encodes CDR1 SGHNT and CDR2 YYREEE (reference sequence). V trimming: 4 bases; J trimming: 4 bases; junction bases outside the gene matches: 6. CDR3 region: CASSPIAGGGTGELFF. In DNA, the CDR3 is TGTGCCAGCAGCCCGATAGCGGGGGGGGGCACCGGGGAGCTGTTTTTT.

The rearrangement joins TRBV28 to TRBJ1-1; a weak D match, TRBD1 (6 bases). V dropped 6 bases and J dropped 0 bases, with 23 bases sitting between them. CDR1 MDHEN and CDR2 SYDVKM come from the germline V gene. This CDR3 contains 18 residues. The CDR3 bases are TGTGCCAGCAGCCCTCTCGGGGGGGGCCAACCTTTGAACACTGAAGCTTTCTTT. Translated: CASSPLGGGQPLNTEAFF. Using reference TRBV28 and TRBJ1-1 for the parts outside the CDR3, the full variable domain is DVKVTQSSRYLVKRTGEKVFLECVQDMDHENMFWYRQDPGLGLRLIYFSYDVKMKEKGDIPEGYSVSREKKERFSLILESASTNQTSMYLCASSPLGGGQPLNTEAFFGQGTRLTVV.

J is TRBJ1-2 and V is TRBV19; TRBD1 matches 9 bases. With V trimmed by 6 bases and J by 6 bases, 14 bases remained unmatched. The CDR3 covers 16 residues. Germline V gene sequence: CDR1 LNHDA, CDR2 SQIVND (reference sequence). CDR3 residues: CASRPQTGGTMHGYTF. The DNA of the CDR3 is TGTGCCAGTAGACCCCAGACAGGGGGAACTATGCATGGCTACACCTTC.

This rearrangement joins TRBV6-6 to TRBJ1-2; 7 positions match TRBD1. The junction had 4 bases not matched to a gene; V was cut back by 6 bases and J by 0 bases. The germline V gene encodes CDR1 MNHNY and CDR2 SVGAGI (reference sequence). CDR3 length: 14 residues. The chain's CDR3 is CASRGTATNYGYTF. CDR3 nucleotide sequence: TGTGCCAGCAGAGGGACAGCTACTAACTATGGCTACACCTTC.

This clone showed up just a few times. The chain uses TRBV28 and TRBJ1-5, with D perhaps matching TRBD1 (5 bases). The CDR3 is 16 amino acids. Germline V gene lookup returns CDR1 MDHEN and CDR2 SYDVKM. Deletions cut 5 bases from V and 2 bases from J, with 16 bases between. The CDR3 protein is CASSQKGWGGNQPQHF. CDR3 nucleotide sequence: TGTGCCAGCAGTCAGAAGGGGTGGGGGGGCAATCAGCCCCAGCATTTT.

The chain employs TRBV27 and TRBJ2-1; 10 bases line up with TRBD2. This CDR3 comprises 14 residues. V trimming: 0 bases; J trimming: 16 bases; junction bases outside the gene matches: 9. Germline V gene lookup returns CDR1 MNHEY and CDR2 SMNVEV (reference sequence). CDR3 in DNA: TGTGCCAGCAGTTTATCGATACCGACTAGCGGGTTCTTCTTC. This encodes CASSLSIPTSGFFF.

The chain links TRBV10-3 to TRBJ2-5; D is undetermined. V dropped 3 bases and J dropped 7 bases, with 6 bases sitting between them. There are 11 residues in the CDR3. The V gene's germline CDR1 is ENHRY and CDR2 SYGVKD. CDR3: CAISDQSTQYF. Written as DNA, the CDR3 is TGTGCCATCAGTGACCAGTCGACCCAGTACTTC.

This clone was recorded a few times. The CDR3 sequence: CASSNLQAFNYGYTF. In DNA, the CDR3 is TGTGCCAGCAGCAATCTACAGGCTTTCAACTATGGCTACACCTTC. V is TRBV7-3 and J is TRBJ1-2, with D perhaps matching TRBD1 (5 bases). CDR1 is SGHTA, CDR2 FQGTGA, per germline. This CDR3 has 15 amino acids. The ends were cut back, 5 bases at V and 2 bases at J, with 15 bases in the middle. The full variable domain, rest sourced from reference TRBV7-3 and TRBJ1-2, is GAGVSQTPSNKVTEKGKYVELRCDPISGHTALYWYRQSLGQGPEFLIYFQGTGAADDSGLPNDRFFAVRPEGSVSTLKIQRTERGDSAVYLCASSNLQAFNYGYTFGSGTRLTVV.

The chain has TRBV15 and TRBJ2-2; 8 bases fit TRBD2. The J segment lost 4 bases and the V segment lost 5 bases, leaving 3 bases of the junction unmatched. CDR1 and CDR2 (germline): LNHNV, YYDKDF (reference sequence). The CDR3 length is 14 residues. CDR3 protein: CATSPGTSTGELFF. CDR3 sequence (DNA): TGTGCCACCAGCCCCGGGACTAGCACCGGGGAGCTGTTTTTT.

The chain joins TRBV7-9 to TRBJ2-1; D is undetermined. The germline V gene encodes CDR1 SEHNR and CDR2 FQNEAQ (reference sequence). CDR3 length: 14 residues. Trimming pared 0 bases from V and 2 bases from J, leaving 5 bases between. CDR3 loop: CASSLAPTYNEQFF. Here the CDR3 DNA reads TGTGCCAGCAGCTTAGCTCCTACCTACAATGAGCAGTTCTTC.

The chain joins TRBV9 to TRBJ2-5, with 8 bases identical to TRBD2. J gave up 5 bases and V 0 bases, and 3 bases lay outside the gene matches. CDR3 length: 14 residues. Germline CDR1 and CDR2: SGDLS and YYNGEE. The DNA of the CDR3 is TGTGCCAGCAGCGTAGGCCCGGGAGGGGAGACCCAGTACTTC. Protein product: CASSVGPGGETQYF.

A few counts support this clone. CDR3 bases: TGTGCCAGCAGCTTGGTGGGGGGGACATCCATGAACACTGAAGCTTTCTTT. Translation: CASSLVGGTSMNTEAFF. The chain recombines TRBV5-6 with TRBJ1-1; a weak D match, TRBD1 (6 bases). The V end lost 0 bases, the J end lost 0 bases, and 15 bases lay between the germline ends. The CDR3 is made up of 17 amino acids. The germline V gene has CDR1 SGHDT and CDR2 YYEEEE.

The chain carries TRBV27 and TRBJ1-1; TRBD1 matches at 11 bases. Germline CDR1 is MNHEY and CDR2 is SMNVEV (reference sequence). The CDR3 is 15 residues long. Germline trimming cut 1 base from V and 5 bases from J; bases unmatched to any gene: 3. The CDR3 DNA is TGTGCCAGCAGTTTATATGGACAGGGGGCAACTGAAGCTTTCTTT. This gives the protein CASSLYGQGATEAFF.

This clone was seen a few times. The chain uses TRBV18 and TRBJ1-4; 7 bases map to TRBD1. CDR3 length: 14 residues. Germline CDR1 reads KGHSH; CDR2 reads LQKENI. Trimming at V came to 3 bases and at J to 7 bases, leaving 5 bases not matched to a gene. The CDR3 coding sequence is TGTGCCAGCTCACCGGTCCGGGACAGTGAAAAACTGTTTTTT. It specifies CASSPVRDSEKLFF.

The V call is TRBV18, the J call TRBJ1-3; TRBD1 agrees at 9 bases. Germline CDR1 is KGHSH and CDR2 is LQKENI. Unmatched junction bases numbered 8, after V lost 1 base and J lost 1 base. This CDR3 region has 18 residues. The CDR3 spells CASSPRSGTGRSGNTIYF. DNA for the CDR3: TGTGCCAGCTCACCACGCTCCGGGACAGGGAGATCTGGAAACACCATATATTTT.

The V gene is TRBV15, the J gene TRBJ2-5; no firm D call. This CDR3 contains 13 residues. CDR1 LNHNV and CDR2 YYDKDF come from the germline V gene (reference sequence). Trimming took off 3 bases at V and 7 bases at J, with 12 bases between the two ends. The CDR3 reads CATSSRVRGTQYF. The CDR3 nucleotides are TGTGCCACCAGCAGCCGCGTTCGAGGGACCCAGTACTTC.

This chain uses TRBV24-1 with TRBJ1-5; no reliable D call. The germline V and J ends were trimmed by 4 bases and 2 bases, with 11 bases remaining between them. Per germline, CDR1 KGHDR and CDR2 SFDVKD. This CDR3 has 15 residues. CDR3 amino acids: CATSESDAGNQPQHF. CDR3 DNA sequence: TGTGCCACCAGTGAGTCCGACGCGGGCAATCAGCCCCAGCATTTT.

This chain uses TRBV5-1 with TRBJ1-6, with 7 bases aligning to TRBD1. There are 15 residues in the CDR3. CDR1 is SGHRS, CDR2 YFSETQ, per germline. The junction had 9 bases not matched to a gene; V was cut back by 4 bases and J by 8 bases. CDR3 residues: CASSLRQGYDSPLHF. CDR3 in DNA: TGCGCCAGCAGCCTACGACAGGGATATGATTCACCCCTCCACTTT.

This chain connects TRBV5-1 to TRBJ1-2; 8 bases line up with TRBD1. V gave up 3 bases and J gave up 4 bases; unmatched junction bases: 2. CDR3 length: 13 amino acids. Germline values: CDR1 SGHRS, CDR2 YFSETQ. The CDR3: CASSSGQGYGYTF. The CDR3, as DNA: TGCGCCAGCAGCTCCGGACAGGGCTATGGCTACACCTTC. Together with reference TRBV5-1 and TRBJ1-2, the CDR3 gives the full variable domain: KAGVTQTPRYLIKTRGQQVTLSCSPISGHRSVSWYQQTPGQGLQFLFEYFSETQRNKGNFPGRFSGRQFSNSRSEMNVSTLELGDSALYLCASSSGQGYGYTFGSGTRLTVV.

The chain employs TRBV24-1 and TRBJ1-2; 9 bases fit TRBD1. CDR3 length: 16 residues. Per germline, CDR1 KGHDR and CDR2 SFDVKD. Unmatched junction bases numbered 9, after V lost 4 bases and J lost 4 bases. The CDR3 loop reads CATSEPGQGKGYGYTF. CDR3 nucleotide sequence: TGTGCCACCAGTGAGCCGGGACAGGGAAAAGGCTATGGCTACACCTTC.

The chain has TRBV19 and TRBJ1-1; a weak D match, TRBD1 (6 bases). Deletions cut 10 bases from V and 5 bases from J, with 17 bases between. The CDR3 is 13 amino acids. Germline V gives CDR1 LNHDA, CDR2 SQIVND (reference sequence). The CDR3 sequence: CATLDRRKTEAFF. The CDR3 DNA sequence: TGTGCCACTCTAGACAGGAGGAAAACTGAAGCTTTCTTT.

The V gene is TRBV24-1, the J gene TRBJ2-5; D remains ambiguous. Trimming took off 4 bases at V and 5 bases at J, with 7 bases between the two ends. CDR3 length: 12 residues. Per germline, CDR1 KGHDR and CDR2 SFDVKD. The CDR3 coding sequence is TGTGCCACCAGTGACCCCGGGGAGACCCAGTACTTC. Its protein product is CATSDPGETQYF.

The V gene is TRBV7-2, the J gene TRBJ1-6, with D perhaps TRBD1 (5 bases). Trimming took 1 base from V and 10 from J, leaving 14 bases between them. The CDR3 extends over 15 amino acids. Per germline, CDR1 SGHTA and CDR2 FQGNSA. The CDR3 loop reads CASSLVRVGLSPLHF. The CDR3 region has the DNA TGTGCCAGCAGCTTAGTCAGGGTCGGTCTCTCACCCCTCCACTTT.

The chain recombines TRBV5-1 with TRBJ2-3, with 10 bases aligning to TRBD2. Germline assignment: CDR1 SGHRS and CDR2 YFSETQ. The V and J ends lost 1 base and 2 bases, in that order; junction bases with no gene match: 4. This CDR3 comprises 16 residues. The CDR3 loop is CASSLWTSGLTDTQYF. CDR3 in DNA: TGCGCCAGCAGCTTGTGGACTAGCGGCCTCACAGATACGCAGTATTTT.

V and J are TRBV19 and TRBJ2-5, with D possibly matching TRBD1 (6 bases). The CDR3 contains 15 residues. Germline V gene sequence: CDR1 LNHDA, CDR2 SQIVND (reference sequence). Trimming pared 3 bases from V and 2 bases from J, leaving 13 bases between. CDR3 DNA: TGTGCCAGTAGTATCGGACAGAGGATACAAGAGACCCAGTACTTC. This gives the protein CASSIGQRIQETQYF.

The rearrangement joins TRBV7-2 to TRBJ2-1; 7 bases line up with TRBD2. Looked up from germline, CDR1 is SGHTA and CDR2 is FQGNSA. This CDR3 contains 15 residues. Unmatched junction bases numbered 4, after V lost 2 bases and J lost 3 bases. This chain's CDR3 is CASSLQTSNYNEQFF. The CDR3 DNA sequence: TGTGCCAGCAGCTTACAGACTAGCAACTACAATGAGCAGTTCTTC.

In DNA form, the CDR3 reads TGTGCCAGCAGCCAGGGACTAGCGGACTCCTACGAGCAGTACTTC. This sequence encodes CASSQGLADSYEQYF. The V gene is TRBV4-2, the J gene TRBJ2-7; 11 bases agree with TRBD2. The CDR3 extends over 15 amino acids. V lost 3 bases and J lost 0; bases outside the gene matches: 1. CDR1 and CDR2 from the germline V gene are LGHNA and YNFKEQ.

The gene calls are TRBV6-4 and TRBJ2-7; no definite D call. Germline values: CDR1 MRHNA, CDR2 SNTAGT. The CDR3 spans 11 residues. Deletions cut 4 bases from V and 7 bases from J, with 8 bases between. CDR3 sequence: CASSVPGEQYF. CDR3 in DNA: TGTGCCAGCAGTGTACCCGGGGAGCAGTACTTC.

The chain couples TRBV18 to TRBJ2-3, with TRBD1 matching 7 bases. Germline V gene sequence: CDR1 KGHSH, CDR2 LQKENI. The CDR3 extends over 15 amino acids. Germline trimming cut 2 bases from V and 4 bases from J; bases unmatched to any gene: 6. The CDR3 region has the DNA TGTGCCAGCTCACCAAGGGCTGGGACAGCAGATACGCAGTATTTT. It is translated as CASSPRAGTADTQYF.